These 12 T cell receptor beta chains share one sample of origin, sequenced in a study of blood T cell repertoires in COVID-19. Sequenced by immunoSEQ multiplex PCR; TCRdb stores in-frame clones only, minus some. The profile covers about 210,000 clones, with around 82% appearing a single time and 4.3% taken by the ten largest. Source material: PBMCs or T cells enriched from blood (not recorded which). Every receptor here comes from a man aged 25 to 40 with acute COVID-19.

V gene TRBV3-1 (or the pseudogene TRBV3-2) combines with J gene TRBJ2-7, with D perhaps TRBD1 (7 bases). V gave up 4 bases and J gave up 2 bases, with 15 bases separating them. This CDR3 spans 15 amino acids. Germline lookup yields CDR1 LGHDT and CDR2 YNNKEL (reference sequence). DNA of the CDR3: TGTGCCAGCAGCCTCGGTCAGGGGGGAGCCTACGAGCAGTACTTC. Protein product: CASSLGQGGAYEQYF.

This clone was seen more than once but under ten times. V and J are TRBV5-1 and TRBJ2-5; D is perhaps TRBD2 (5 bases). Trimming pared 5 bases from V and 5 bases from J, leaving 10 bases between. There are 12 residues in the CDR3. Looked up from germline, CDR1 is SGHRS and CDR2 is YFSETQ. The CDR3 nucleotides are TGCGCCAGCAGAAGGTCGGGGGAGACCCAGTACTTC. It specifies CASRRSGETQYF.

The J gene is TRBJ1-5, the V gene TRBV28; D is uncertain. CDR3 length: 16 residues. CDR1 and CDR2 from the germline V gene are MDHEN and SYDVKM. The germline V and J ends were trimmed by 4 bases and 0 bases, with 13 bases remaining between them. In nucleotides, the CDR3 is TGTGCCAGCAGTTCTCGGGATATGTATAGCAATCAGCCCCAGCATTTT. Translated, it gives CASSSRDMYSNQPQHF.

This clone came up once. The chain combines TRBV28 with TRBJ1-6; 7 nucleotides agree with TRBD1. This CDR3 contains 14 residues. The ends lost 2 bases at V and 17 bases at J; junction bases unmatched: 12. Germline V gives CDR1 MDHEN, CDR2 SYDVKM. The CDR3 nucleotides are TGTGCCAGCAGTTTAAGGGACAGAGACCGTTGGGTCCACTTT. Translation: CASSLRDRDRWVHF.

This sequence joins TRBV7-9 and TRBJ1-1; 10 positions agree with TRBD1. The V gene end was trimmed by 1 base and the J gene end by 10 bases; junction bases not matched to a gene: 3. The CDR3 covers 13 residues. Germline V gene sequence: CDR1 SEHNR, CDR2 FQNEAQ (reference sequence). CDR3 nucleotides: TGTGCCAGCAGCTTAGGGACAGGGGGGGTAGCTTTCTTT. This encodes CASSLGTGGVAFF. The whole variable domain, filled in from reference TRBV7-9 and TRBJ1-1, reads DTGVSQNPRHKITKRGQNVTFRCDPISEHNRLYWYRQTLGQGPEFLTYFQNEAQLEKSRLLSDRFSAERPKGSFSTLEIQRTEQGDSAMYLCASSLGTGGVAFFGQGTRLTVV.

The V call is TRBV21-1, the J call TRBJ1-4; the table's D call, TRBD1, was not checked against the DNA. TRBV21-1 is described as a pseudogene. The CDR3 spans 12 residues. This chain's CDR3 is CASSPRTGKLFF. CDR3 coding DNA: TGTGCCAGCAGCCCTCGGACAGGGAAACTGTTTTTT.

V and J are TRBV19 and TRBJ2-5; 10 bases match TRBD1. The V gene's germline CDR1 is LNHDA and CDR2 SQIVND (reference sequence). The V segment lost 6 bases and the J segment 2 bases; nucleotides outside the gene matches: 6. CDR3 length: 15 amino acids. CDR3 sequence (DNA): TGTGCCAGTAGATGGACAGGGGGAATACAAGAGACCCAGTACTTC. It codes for CASRWTGGIQETQYF.

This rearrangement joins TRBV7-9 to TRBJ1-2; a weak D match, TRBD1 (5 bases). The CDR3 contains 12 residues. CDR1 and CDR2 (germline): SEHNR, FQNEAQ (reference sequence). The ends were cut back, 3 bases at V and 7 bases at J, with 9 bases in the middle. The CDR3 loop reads CASSFRDFGYTF. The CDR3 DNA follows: TGTGCCAGCAGCTTCAGGGATTTTGGCTACACCTTC.

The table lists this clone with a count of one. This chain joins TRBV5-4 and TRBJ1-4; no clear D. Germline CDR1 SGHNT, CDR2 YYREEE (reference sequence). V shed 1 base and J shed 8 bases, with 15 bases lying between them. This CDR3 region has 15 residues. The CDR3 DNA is TGTGCCAGCAGCTTGATGGGCGCAGGCGGGGAAAAACTGTTTTTT. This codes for CASSLMGAGGEKLFF.

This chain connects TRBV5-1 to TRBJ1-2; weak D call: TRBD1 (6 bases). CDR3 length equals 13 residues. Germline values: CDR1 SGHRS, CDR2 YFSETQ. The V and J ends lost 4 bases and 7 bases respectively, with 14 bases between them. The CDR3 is CASSIGQLAGYTF. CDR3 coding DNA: TGCGCCAGCAGCATAGGACAGTTAGCTGGCTACACCTTC.

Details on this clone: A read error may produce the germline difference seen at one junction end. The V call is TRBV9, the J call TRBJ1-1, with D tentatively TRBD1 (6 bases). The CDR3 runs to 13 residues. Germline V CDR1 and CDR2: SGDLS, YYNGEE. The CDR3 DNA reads TGTGCCAGCAGCCCCCGTGCCCTACAGGGTCGGATCTTT. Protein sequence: CASSPRALQGRIF.

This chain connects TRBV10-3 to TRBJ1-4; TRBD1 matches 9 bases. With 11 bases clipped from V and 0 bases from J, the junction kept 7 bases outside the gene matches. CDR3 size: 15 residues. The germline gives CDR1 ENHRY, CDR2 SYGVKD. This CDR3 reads CAAGQGHSTNEKLFF. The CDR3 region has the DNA TGTGCCGCAGGACAGGGGCACTCAACTAATGAAAAACTGTTTTTT.